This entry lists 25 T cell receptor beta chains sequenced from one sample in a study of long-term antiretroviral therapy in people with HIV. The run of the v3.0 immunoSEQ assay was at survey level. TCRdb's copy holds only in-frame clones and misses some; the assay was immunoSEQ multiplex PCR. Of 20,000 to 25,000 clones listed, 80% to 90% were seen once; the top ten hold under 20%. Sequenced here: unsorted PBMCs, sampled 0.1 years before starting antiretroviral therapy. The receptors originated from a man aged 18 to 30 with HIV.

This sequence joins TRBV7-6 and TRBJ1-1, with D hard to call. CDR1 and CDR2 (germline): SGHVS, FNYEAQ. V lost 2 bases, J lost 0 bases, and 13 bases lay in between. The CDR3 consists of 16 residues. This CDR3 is CASSLIPPSMNTEAFF. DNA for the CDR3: TGTGCCAGCAGCTTAATCCCGCCAAGCATGAACACTGAAGCTTTCTTT.

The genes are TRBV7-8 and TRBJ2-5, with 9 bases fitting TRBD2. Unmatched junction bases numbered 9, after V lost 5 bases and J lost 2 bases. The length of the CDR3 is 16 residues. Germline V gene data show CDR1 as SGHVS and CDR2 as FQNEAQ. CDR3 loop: CASSGLGLAGQETQYF. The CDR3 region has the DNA TGTGCCAGCAGCGGTCTGGGCCTAGCGGGGCAAGAGACCCAGTACTTC.

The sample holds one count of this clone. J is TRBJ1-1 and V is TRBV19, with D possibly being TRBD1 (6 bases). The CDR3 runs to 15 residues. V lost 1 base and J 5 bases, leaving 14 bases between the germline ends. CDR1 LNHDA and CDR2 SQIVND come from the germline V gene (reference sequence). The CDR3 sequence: CASSIGEGGLTEAFF. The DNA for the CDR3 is TGTGCCAGTAGTATAGGGGAGGGGGGGCTGACTGAAGCTTTCTTT.

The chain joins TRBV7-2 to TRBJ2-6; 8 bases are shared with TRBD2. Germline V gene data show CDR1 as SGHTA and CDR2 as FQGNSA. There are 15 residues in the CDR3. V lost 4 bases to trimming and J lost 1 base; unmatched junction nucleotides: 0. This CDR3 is CASSSSGSGANVLTF. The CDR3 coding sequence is TGTGCCAGCAGCTCTAGCGGGTCTGGGGCCAACGTCCTGACTTTC. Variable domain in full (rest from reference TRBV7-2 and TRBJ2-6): GAGVSQSPSNKVTEKGKDVELRCDPISGHTALYWYRQSLGQGLEFLIYFQGNSAPDKSGLPSDRFSAERTGGSVSTLTIQRTQQEDSAVYLCASSSSGSGANVLTFGAGSRLTVL.

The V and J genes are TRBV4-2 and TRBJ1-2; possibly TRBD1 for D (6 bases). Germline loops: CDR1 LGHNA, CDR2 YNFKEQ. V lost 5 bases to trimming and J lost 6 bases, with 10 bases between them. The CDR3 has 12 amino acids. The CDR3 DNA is TGTGCCAGCAGCAGGGACATAAATGGCTACACCTTC. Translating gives CASSRDINGYTF.

The CDR3 loop reads CASSPEIGELFF. The CDR3 DNA sequence: TGTGCCAGCAGCCCGGAGATCGGGGAGCTGTTTTTT. This sequence joins TRBV7-2 and TRBJ2-2; D uncertain. There are 12 residues in the CDR3. The germline V gene encodes CDR1 SGHTA and CDR2 FQGNSA. V dropped 5 bases and J dropped 7 bases, with 8 bases sitting between them.

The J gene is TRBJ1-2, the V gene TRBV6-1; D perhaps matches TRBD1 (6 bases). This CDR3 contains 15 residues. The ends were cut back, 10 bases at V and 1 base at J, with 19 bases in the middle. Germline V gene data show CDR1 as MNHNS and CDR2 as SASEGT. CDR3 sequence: CAIPTGRGVNYGYTF. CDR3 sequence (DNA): TGTGCCATCCCGACAGGTCGAGGGGTTAACTATGGCTACACCTTC.

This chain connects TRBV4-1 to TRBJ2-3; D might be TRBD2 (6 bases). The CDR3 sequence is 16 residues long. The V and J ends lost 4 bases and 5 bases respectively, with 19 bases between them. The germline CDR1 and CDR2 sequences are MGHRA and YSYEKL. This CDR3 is CASSPAGLPAEDTQYF. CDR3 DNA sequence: TGCGCCAGCAGCCCCGCGGGACTTCCTGCCGAAGATACGCAGTATTTT.

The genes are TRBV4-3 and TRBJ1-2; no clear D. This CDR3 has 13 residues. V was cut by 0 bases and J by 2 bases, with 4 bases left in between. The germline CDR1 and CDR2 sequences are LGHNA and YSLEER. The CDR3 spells CASSQDPNYGYTF. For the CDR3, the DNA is TGCGCCAGCAGCCAAGATCCGAACTATGGCTACACCTTC.

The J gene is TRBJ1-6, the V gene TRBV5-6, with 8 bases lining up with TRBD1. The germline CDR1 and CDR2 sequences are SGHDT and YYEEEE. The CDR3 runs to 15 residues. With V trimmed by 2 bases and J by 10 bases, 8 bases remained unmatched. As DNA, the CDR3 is TGTGCCAGCAGCTTCGACAGGGGAAACAGATCACCCCTCCACTTT. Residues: CASSFDRGNRSPLHF. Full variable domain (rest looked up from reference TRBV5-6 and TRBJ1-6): DAGVTQSPTHLIKTRGQQVTLRCSPKSGHDTVSWYQQALGQGPQFIFQYYEEEERQRGNFPDRFSGHQFPNYSSELNVNALLLGDSALYLCASSFDRGNRSPLHFGNGTRLTVT.

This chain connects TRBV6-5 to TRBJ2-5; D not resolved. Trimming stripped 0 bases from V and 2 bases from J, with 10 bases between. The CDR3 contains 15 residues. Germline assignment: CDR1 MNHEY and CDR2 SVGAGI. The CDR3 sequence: CASSYSIGSQETQYF. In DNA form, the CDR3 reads TGTGCCAGCAGTTACTCGATTGGCAGTCAAGAGACCCAGTACTTC.

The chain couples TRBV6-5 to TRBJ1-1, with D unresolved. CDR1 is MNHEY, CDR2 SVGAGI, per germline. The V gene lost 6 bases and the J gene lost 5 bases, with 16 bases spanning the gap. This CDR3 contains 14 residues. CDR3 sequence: CASSTSVRSTEAFF. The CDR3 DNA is TGTGCCAGCAGCACCTCCGTGCGGTCTACTGAAGCTTTCTTT.

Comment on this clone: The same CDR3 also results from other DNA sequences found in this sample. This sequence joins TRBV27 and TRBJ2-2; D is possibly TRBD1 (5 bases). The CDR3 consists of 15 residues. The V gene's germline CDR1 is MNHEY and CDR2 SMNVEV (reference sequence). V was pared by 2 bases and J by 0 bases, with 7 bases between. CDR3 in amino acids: CASSLKGANTGELFF. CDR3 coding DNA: TGTGCCAGCAGTTTAAAAGGGGCGAACACCGGGGAGCTGTTTTTT.

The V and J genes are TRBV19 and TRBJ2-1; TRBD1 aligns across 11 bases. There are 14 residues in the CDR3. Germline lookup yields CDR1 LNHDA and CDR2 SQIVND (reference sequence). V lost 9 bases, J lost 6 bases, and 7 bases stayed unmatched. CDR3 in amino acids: CASTPGTGGNEQFF. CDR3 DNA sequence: TGTGCCAGCACACCCGGGACAGGGGGCAATGAGCAGTTCTTC.

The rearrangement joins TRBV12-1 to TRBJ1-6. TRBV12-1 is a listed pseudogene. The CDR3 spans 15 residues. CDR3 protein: CASSSVGRDNSPLHF. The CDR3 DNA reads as TGTGCCAGCAGCTCCGTAGGACGGGATAATTCACCCCTCCACTTT.

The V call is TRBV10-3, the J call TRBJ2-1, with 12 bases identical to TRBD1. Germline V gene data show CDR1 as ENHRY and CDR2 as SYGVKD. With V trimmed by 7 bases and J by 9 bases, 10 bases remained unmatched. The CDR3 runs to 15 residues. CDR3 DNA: TGTGCCATCACCGCAACGGGACAGGGGGCAGCTGAGCAGTTCTTC. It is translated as CAITATGQGAAEQFF.

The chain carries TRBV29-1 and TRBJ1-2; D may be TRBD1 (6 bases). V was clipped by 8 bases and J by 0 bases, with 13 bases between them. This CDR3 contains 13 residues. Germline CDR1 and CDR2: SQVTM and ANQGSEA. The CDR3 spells CSHRDTTNYGYTF. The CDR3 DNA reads TGCAGCCACCGGGACACCACTAACTATGGCTACACCTTC.

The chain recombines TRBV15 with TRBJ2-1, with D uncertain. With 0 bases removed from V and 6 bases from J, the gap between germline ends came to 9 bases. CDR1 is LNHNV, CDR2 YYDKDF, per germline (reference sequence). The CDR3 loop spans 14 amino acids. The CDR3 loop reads CATSRDLGSNEQFF. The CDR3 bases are TGTGCCACCAGCAGAGATCTAGGGTCCAATGAGCAGTTCTTC.

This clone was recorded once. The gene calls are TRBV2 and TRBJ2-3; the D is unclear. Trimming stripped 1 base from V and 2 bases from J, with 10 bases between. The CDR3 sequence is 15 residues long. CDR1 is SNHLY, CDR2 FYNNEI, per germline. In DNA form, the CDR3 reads TGTGCCAGCAGTGAAGGATTTGCTTCCACAGATACGCAGTATTTT. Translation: CASSEGFASTDTQYF.

In nucleotides, the CDR3 is TGTGCCAGCAGTTTAGGGACGGGGGGGTCCTACAATGAGCAGTTCTTC. Translation: CASSLGTGGSYNEQFF. The chain recombines TRBV27 with TRBJ2-1, with 8 bases identical to TRBD2. The CDR3 covers 16 residues. Trimming removed 2 bases from V and 1 base from J; junction bases left unmatched: 4. Germline lookup yields CDR1 MNHEY and CDR2 SMNVEV (reference sequence).

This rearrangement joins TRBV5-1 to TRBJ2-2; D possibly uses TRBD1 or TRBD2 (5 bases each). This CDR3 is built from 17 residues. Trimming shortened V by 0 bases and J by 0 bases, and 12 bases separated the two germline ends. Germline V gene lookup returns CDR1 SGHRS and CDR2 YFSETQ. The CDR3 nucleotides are TGCGCCAGCAGCTTGGCCGGGGCAGGGACGAACACCGGGGAGCTGTTTTTT. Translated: CASSLAGAGTNTGELFF.

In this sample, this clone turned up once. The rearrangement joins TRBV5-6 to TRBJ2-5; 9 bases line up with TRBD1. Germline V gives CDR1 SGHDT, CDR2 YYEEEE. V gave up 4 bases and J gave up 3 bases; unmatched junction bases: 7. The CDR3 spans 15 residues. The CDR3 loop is CASSARGQGEETQYF. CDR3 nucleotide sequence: TGTGCCAGCAGCGCCCGGGGACAGGGCGAAGAGACCCAGTACTTC.

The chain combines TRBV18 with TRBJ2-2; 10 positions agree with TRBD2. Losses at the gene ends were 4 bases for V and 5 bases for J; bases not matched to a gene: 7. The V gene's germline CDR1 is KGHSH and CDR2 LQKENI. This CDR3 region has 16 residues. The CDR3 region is CASSLMTSGSTGELFF. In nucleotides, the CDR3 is TGTGCCAGCTCACTGATGACTAGCGGGTCAACCGGGGAGCTGTTTTTT. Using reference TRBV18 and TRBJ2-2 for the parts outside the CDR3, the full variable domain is NAGVMQNPRHLVRRRGQEARLRCSPMKGHSHVYWYRQLPEEGLKFMVYLQKENIIDESGMPKERFSAEFPKEGPSILRIQQVVRGDSAAYFCASSLMTSGSTGELFFGEGSRLTVL.

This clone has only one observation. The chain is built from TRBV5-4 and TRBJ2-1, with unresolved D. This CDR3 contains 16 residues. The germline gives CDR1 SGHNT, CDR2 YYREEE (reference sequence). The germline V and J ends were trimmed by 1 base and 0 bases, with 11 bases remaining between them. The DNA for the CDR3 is TGTGCCAGCAGCTTGAGGTGGCGGAGCTCCTACAATGAGCAGTTCTTC. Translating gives CASSLRWRSSYNEQFF.

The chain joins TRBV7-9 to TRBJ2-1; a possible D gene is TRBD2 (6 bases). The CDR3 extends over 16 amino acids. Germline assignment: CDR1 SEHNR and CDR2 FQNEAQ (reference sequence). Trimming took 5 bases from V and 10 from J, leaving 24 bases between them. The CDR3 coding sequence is TGTGCCAGCAGCAAGATATTTCGTTTGCGGGAATACGAGCAGTTCTTC. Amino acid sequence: CASSKIFRLREYEQFF.